Detailed here is one T cell receptor beta chain. The data belong to a study of shared T cell receptors in the human thymus. The data were produced by immunoSEQ multiplex PCR, yet TCRdb's version contains in-frame clones alone and is incomplete. The repertoire includes hundreds of thousands of clones, approximately 78% of them detected once, and less than 0.015% sits in the top ten. In germline, CDR1 is MNHEY, CDR2 SMNVEV (reference sequence). This CDR3 is 13 amino acids long. Trimming shortened V by 5 bases and J by 6 bases, and 14 bases separated the two germline ends. The same specimen was also included in a second study, on human thymus T cells. That study reports: Thymus tissue for the work was resected from patients undergoing corrective heart surgery. What appeared biased in thymic and blood repertoires was the usage of V and J genes. Among unrelated individuals, related research reported thymic repertoires that overlapped highly.

The sequence came from a boy in the first two years of life with a congenital heart defect. Material: thymocytes. The chain has TRBV27 and TRBJ2-7; TRBD2 might be the D (6 bases). CDR3 nucleotides: TGTGCCAGCAGTCCACGGGGGATCCGCGAGCAGTACTTC. Residues: CASSPRGIREQYF.